These 10 T cell receptor beta chains came from one sample sequenced in a study of radiation and T cells in renal cell carcinoma (dated by TCRdb to 2020 to 2022). Sample time point, as interpreted from the label and publication: baseline pretreatment blood. The treatment or condition label corresponds to: 15 Gy SBRT to primary tumor, nephrectomy 4 weeks later. Receptors were amplified or captured by the immunoSEQ multiplex PCR assay. The immuneACCESS repertoire file appears here via TCRdb, limited to in-frame rearrangements. These files lack a portion of the clones; in checked studies, under half of the deficit traces to unresolved V genes, and the cause of the others is not known. This sample comprises 90,000 to 100,000 clones, approximately 86% of them detected only once. The ten largest account for 6.5% to 8.5% of the sample. Sequencing used blood, obtained from a patient whose treatment included radiotherapy and nephrectomy. The receptors were gathered from a middle-aged man with renal cell carcinoma.

The genes are TRBV19 and TRBJ2-5, with TRBD1 as a possible D gene (5 bases). CDR1 is LNHDA, CDR2 SQIVND, per germline (reference sequence). The CDR3 length is 14 residues. Trimming took off 1 base at V and 5 bases at J, with 11 bases between the two ends. This chain's CDR3 is CASSIARDSETQYF. In DNA, the CDR3 is TGTGCCAGTAGTATAGCCAGGGATTCGGAGACCCAGTACTTC.

This chain uses TRBV11-2 with TRBJ1-5, with D perhaps matching TRBD1 (5 bases). Trimming removed 1 base at V and 7 bases at J, with 8 bases between. The CDR3 loop spans 13 amino acids. In germline, CDR1 is SGHAT, CDR2 FQNNGV. The CDR3 here is CASSLGRVQPQHF. The CDR3 nucleotides read TGTGCCAGCAGCTTAGGCAGGGTACAGCCCCAGCATTTT.

In this sample, this clone turned up once. V gene TRBV1 combines with J gene TRBJ2-1; the table names TRBD2, a call not compared with the DNA. TRBV1 is assigned pseudogene status. The CDR3 consists of 14 residues. The CDR3 loop reads CTSYDPGVYVEQFF. In DNA, the CDR3 is TGCACCAGCTACGACCCGGGAGTGTATGTTGAGCAGTTCTTC.

The CDR3 sequence is CAISSLAVSSYNEQFF. CDR3 DNA: TGTGCCATCAGCTCCCTAGCGGTTAGCTCCTACAATGAGCAGTTCTTC. The chain links TRBV10-3 to TRBJ2-1, with TRBD2 matching over 7 bases. CDR1 and CDR2 from the germline V gene are ENHRY and SYGVKD. The CDR3 has 16 residues. V trimming: 6 bases; J trimming: 0 bases; junction bases outside the gene matches: 8.

This sequence joins TRBV30 and TRBJ2-5, with D perhaps matching TRBD2 (9 bases). This CDR3 has 15 amino acids. Between the trimmed V and J ends, which lost 8 bases and 7 bases, there was a span of 26 bases. The germline V gene has CDR1 GTSNPN and CDR2 SVGIG (reference sequence). The chain's CDR3 is CAGRRGRGGRWTQYF. The CDR3 nucleotides are TGTGCCGGGCGCAGGGGGCGGGGGGGCCGCTGGACCCAGTACTTC.

This rearrangement joins TRBV21-1 to TRBJ1-3; TRBD1 is the table's D call and was not checked against the DNA. TRBV21-1 corresponds to a pseudogene. The CDR3 has 12 amino acids. The CDR3 spells CASTSSGNTIYF. The CDR3 DNA reads as TGTGCCAGCACCAGCTCTGGAAACACCATATATTTT.

The gene calls are TRBV30 and TRBJ2-1; tentative D call: TRBD2 (6 bases). This CDR3 is 12 amino acids long. Deletions cut 5 bases from V and 9 bases from J, with 14 bases between. Germline V lookup: CDR1 GTSNPN, CDR2 SVGIG (reference sequence). Here the CDR3 DNA reads TGTGCCTGGTCGCCGCGGCGGGGTGAGCAGTTCTTC. The encoded protein is CAWSPRRGEQFF.

The rearrangement links TRBV29-1 to TRBJ2-7; 9 bases map to TRBD2. The V segment lost 8 bases and the J segment 3 bases; nucleotides outside the gene matches: 5. CDR3 length: 12 residues. Germline loops: CDR1 SQVTM, CDR2 ANQGSEA. The CDR3 region is CSYSTSGYEQYF. CDR3 bases: TGCAGCTACTCGACTAGCGGCTACGAGCAGTACTTC.

Here the CDR3 reads CASSPRTSGRQETQYF. Here the CDR3 DNA reads TGTGCCAGCAGCCCGCGGACTAGCGGGAGGCAAGAGACCCAGTACTTC. This chain links TRBV7-6 with TRBJ2-5; 14 bases map to TRBD2. The germline CDR1 and CDR2 sequences are SGHVS and FNYEAQ. CDR3 length: 16 amino acids. V lost 5 bases, J lost 2 bases, and 4 bases stayed unmatched.

The chain recombines TRBV6-6 with TRBJ1-1; D not resolved. With 2 bases removed from V and 7 bases from J, the gap between germline ends came to 11 bases. The germline gives CDR1 MNHNY, CDR2 SVGAGI (reference sequence). CDR3 length equals 13 residues. The CDR3: CASSYPLLIEAFF. Written as DNA, the CDR3 is TGTGCCAGCAGTTACCCGTTATTAATTGAAGCTTTCTTT.